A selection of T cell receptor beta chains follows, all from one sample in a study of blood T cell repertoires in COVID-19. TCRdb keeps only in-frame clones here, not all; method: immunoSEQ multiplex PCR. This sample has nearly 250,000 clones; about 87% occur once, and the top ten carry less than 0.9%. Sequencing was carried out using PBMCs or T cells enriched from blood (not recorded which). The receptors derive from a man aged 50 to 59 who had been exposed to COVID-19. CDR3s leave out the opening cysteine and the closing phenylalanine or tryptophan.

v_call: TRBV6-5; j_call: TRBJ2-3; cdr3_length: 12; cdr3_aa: ASSSRTGTDTQY
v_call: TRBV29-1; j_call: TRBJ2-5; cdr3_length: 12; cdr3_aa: SVVDRVLQETQY
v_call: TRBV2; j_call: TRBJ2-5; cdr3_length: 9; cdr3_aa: ASRGGETQY
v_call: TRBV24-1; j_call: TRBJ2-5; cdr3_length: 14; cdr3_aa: ATSDFRVAGVETQY
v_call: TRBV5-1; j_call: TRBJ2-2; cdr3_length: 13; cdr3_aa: ASSSLTGPTGELF
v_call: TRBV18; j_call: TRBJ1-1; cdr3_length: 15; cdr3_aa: ASTYTADGIADTEAF
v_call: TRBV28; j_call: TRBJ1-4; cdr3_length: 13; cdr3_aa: ASRLYRLTNEKLF
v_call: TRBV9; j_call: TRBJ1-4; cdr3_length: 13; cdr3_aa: ASSAGQGPRTKLF
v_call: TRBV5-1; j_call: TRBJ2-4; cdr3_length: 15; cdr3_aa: ASSLGVSGGTKNIQY
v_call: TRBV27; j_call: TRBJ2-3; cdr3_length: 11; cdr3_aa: ASGLLVADTQY
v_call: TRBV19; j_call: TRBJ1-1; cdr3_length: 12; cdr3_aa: ASSDLGGGTEAF
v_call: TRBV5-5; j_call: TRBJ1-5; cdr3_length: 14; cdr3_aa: ASSLGGRGQNQPQH
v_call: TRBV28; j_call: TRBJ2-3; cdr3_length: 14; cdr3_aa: ASRALLGGGADTQY
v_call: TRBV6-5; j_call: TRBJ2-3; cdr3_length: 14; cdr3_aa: ASSYQTGANTDTQY
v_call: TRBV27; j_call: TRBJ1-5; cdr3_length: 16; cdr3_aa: ASSLTPRGSYSNQPQH
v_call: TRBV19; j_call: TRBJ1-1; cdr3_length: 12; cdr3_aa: ASSIRQGEGEAF
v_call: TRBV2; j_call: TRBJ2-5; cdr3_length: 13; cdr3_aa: ASSEGTGDSRDQY
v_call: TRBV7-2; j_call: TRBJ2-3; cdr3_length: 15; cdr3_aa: ASSLIGSGGFTDTQY
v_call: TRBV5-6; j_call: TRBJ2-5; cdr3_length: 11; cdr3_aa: ASSLDFQETQY
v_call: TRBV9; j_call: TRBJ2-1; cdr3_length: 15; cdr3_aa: ASSPRGDRFSYNEQF
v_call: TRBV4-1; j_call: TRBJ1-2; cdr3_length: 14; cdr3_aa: ASSQAVDRRGYGYT
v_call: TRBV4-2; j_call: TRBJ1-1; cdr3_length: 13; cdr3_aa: ASSQTQGVDTEAF
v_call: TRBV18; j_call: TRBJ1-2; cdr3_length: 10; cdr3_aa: ASSPISDGYT
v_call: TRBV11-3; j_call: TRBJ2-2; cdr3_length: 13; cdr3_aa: ASSSRQGSTGELF
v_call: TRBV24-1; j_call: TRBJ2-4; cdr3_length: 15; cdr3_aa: ATSDLPGKTAKNIQY
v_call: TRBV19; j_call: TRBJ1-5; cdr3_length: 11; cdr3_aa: ASREEGNQPQH
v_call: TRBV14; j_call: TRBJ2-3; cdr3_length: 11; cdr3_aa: ASSQQRGGTQY
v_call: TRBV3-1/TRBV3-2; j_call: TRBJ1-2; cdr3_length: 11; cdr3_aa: ASSQGHQYGYT
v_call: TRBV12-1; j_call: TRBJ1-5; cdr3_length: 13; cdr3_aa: ASSYDRDRGQPQH
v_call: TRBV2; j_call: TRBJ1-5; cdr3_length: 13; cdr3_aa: ASSELGGAGQPQH
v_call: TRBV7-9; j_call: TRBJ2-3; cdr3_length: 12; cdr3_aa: ASSLVPGTDTQY
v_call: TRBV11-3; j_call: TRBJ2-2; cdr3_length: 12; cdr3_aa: ASSLGGSDRELF
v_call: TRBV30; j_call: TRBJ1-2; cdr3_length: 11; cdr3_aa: AWSLGPNYGYT